This TCR beta chain was recovered during a study of regulatory T cells in long-lasting Graves disease. Whole-study findings and limits: Less diverse TCR repertoires were seen in persistent Graves' patients than in newly diagnosed ones.

This clonotype showed up just a few times. No antigen is known for it. CDR1 ENHRY and CDR2 SYGVKD come from the germline V gene. Trimming left V 5 bases short and J 5 bases short, with 18 bases between. The CDR3 covers 15 residues. Relying on iRepertoire HTBI primers and Arm-PCR of CDR3 regions, the team built TCR beta libraries. TCRdb processed the multiplex PCR reads anew with MiXCR; each CDR3 protein has one entry. The sample lists some 430,000 distinct CDR3 sequences, under 25% occurring once. Time point defined: persistent/refractory GD, antithyroid drugs over 5 years with positive TRAb. Preparation of the TCR library used RNA extracted from PBMCs. Roughly 9 milliliters of peripheral blood went into EDTA tubes.

Sequenced here: peripheral blood mononuclear cells (PBMCs), sampled when the disease was refractory, from a patient treated with antithyroid drugs. J is TRBJ1-2 and V is TRBV10-3, with D hard to call. This receptor was taken from a female donor with Graves disease. The CDR3 reads CAISTPPGEDYGYTF. CDR3 nucleotide sequence: TGTGCCATCAGTACTCCCCCCGGGGAGGATTATGGCTACACCTTC.